What follows describes a single T cell receptor beta chain. This sample is part of a study of chemoradiotherapy in HPV16-positive cancers. Study-level background: Functional T-cell assays on a couple of HPV16-positive patients' cells defined candidate HPV-specific clones and common TCR motifs.

V was pared by 5 bases and J by 11 bases, with 18 bases between. The length of the CDR3 is 13 residues. From germline, CDR1 is MNHEY and CDR2 SVGAGI. The data were produced by immunoSEQ multiplex PCR, yet TCRdb's version contains in-frame clones alone and is incomplete. This sample has 6,500 to 9,000 clones, with around nine tenths found just once. The receptor's source is a human donor with HPV-associated anogenital cancer. The chain uses TRBV6-5 and TRBJ2-5; a possible D gene is TRBD2 (6 bases). The sequencing here drew on tumor tissue, taken from a patient who underwent chemoradiotherapy. CDR3 region: CASSGDFEREQYF. In DNA, the CDR3 is TGTGCCAGCAGTGGGGACTTCGAAAGAGAGCAGTACTTC.